These T cell receptor beta chains were read from a single sample in a study of T cell responses to AZD1222 COVID-19 vaccine. Using immunoSEQ multiplex PCR, the repertoire was profiled, and TCRdb retains in-frame clones only, with some absent. The data contain over 100,000 clones, over 75% of them singletons. This sample comprised peripheral blood, obtained on day 0 of AZD1222 vaccination. All receptors derive from an adult in good health. Both conserved end residues are part of each CDR3. A D gene is named only where the DNA matches it firmly. A row's size may be missing; if present it is once, few, many or a size class.

CDR3 length,J gene,clone size,D gene,V gene,CDR3 DNA,CDR3 protein
14,TRBJ2-5,NA,TRBD2,TRBV29-1,TGCAGCGTAGGACTAGCGGGGGGTCAAGAGACCCAGTACTTC,CSVGLAGGQETQYF
15,TRBJ2-1,NA,TRBD2,TRBV6-5,TGTGCCAGCAGCCGACTAGCGGGGGGGTCGAATGAGCAGTTCTTC,CASSRLAGGSNEQFF
15,TRBJ1-5,NA,NA,TRBV5-6,TGTGCCAGCAGCAAACAGGGAATGGGCAATCAGCCCCAGCATTTT,CASSKQGMGNQPQHF
13,TRBJ2-7,NA,TRBD2,TRBV2,TGTGCCAGCGCCGTCGGACCGTGGGGGGGGGAATACTTC,CASAVGPWGGEYF
13,TRBJ2-7,NA,NA,TRBV7-2,TGTGCCAGCAGCTTAGGGCATCCCTACGAGCAGTACTTC,CASSLGHPYEQYF
16,TRBJ1-2,NA,TRBD1,TRBV5-1,TGCGCCAGCAGTGAAGGGAGGAGGGGGCCAGGCTATGGCTACACCTTC,CASSEGRRGPGYGYTF
13,TRBJ1-2,NA,NA,TRBV9,TGTGCCAGCAGCGCGTACCCTGAGTTTGGCTACACCTTC,CASSAYPEFGYTF
16,TRBJ1-1,NA,NA,TRBV10-2,TGCGCCAGCAGTGATATCGGGGGGCGACTTGCCACTGAAGCTTTCTTT,CASSDIGGRLATEAFF
12,TRBJ2-5,NA,NA,TRBV29-1,TGCAGCGTTGATGCGGGGACGGAGACCCAGTACTTC,CSVDAGTETQYF
15,TRBJ1-2,once,TRBD1,TRBV7-2,TGTGCCAGCAGCTTCCAAGCCGGGACAGGGGATGGCTACACCTTC,CASSFQAGTGDGYTF
15,TRBJ1-5,NA,NA,TRBV4-1,TGCGCCAGCAGCCAAGAACCGGCAAGTAATCAGCCCCAGCATTTT,CASSQEPASNQPQHF
15,TRBJ1-6,NA,TRBD1,TRBV19,TGTGCCAGTACTAGAGGGACAGGGGGCGATTCACCCCTCCACTTT,CASTRGTGGDSPLHF
15,TRBJ1-1,NA,NA,TRBV7-3,TGTGCCAGCAGCTCAACGACAGTCTTGAACACTGAAGCTTTCTTT,CASSSTTVLNTEAFF
13,TRBJ1-1,NA,NA,TRBV7-3,TGTGCCAGCAGCCACGCCGGGGTCACTGAAGCTTTCTTT,CASSHAGVTEAFF
12,TRBJ2-1,NA,NA,TRBV9,TGTGCCAGCAGCGTAGCGGCAGGTGAGCAGTTCTTC,CASSVAAGEQFF
12,TRBJ1-1,NA,NA,TRBV9,TGTGCCAGCAGTGCGGAGGACACTGAAGCTTTCTTT,CASSAEDTEAFF